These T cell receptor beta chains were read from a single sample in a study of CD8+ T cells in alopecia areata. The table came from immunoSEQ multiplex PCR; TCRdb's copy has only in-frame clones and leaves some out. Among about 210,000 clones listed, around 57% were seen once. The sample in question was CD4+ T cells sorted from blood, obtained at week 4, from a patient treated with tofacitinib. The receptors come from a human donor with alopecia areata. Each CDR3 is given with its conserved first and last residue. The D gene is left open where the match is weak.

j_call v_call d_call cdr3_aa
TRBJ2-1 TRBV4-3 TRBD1 CASSLQAGQGYNEQFF
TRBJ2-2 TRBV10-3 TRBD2 CAISAGGTGELFF
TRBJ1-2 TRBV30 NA CAWSKDINYGYTF
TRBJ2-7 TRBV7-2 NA CASSSQQGYEQYF
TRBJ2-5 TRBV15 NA CATSRDPGPGETQYF
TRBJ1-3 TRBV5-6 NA CASSWGPSPMNSGNTIYF
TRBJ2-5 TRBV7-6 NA CASSAGGIKETQYF
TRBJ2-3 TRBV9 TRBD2 CASSGGGRNTDTQYF
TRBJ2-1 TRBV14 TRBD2 CASSQVIGRGAEQFF
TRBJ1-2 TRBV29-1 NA CSVDYYGYTF
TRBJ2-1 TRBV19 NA CASSIDRFNEQFF
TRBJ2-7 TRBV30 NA CAWSVYGGRTSTYEQYF
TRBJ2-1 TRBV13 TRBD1 CASSLTGAYNEQFF
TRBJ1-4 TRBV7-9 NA CASSLAAGANEKLFF
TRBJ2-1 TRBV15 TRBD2 CATSTGLAFYNEQFF
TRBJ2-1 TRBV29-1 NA CSVVEGFHEQFF
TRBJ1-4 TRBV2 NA CASSEPEPNEKLFF
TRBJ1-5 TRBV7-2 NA CASSQSGQTINQPQHF
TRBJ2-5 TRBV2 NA CASSAALQHVRTQETQYF
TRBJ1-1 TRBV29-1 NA CSARGQLNTEAFF
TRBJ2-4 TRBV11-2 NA CASSLELAGMGKNIQYF
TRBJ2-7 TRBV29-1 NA CSVGPMGGYEQYF
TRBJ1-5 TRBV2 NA CASSDDIGRSNQPQHF
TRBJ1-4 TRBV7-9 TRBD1 CASSPGQAIEKLFF